The 25 T cell receptor beta chains reported below all come from one sample, sequenced in a study of blood T cell repertoires in COVID-19. Profiling relied on immunoSEQ multiplex PCR, and the TCRdb table lists in-frame clones only, not all of them. In the table there are approximately 130,000 clones, around 83% of which are singletons. The sequenced sample consisted of PBMCs or T cells enriched from blood (not recorded which). The source is a man aged 25-40 years who had recovered from COVID-19.

The chain joins TRBV5-1 to TRBJ2-7, with 9 bases that match TRBD1. The germline gives CDR1 SGHRS, CDR2 YFSETQ. The ends lost 3 bases at V and 4 bases at J; junction bases unmatched: 2. The CDR3 is 13 amino acids. The CDR3 DNA reads as TGCGCCAGCAGCTCCGGGACAGGGTACGAGCAGTACTTC. Translating it yields CASSSGTGYEQYF.

This chain's CDR3 is CASSDGRVLYGNTIYF. CDR3 nucleotides: TGTGCCAGCAGCGACGGCAGGGTTTTGTACGGAAACACCATATATTTT. The V and J genes are TRBV9 and TRBJ1-3, with a tentative D call TRBD1 (5 bases). Trimming cost V 3 bases and J 4 bases, with 17 bases left between them. CDR1 and CDR2 (germline): SGDLS, YYNGEE. The CDR3 sequence is 16 residues long.

The rearrangement joins TRBV18 to TRBJ2-7; possibly TRBD1 for D (5 bases). CDR1 and CDR2 from the germline V gene are KGHSH and LQKENI. V gave up 5 bases and J gave up 3 bases, with 11 bases separating them. This CDR3 is built from 13 residues. CDR3 sequence: CASSTGYNYEQYV. CDR3 DNA: TGTGCCAGCTCAACAGGATATAACTACGAGCAGTACGTC.

The genes are TRBV9 and TRBJ1-1, with a possible D match to TRBD1 (5 bases). Germline V gene lookup returns CDR1 SGDLS and CDR2 YYNGEE. V was cut by 4 bases and J by 0 bases, with 19 bases left in between. The CDR3 totals 17 residues. The CDR3 sequence is CASSPREAGTLNTEAFF. The CDR3 bases are TGTGCCAGCAGCCCCCGGGAGGCAGGGACCCTGAACACTGAAGCTTTCTTT.

The rearrangement uses TRBV9 and TRBJ2-1, with TRBD2 matching over 13 bases. CDR3 size: 16 residues. Germline CDR1 and CDR2: SGDLS and YYNGEE. Trimming cost V 3 bases and J 7 bases; bases outside gene matches: 7. The CDR3 here is CASSGRTSGRGNEQFF. CDR3 sequence (DNA): TGTGCCAGCAGCGGCCGGACTAGCGGGAGAGGAAATGAGCAGTTCTTC.

The chain couples TRBV5-1 to TRBJ1-1, with 10 bases fitting TRBD1. The CDR3 runs to 16 residues. The V gene's germline CDR1 is SGHRS and CDR2 YFSETQ. The trim removed 2 bases at V and 5 bases at J, leaving 9 bases unmatched. DNA for the CDR3: TGCGCCAGCAGCTTCGGGACAGGGGCCGGGTTGACTGAAGCTTTCTTT. This codes for CASSFGTGAGLTEAFF.

V and J are TRBV19 and TRBJ2-1; TRBD1 might be the D (7 bases). This CDR3 is built from 15 residues. Per germline, CDR1 LNHDA and CDR2 SQIVND (reference sequence). Trimming cost V 3 bases and J 5 bases, with 14 bases left between them. CDR3: CASSIKAGGNNEQFF. CDR3 nucleotide sequence: TGTGCCAGTAGTATCAAGGCAGGGGGGAACAATGAGCAGTTCTTC.

The chain joins TRBV5-1 to TRBJ2-1; 8 bases are a match to TRBD2. This CDR3 has 15 residues. Germline trimming cut 4 bases from V and 8 bases from J; bases unmatched to any gene: 11. From germline, CDR1 is SGHRS and CDR2 YFSETQ. The CDR3 DNA sequence: TGCGCCAGCAGCAGAAGGGGACTAGAAGGCGATGAGCAGTTCTTC. Its protein product is CASSRRGLEGDEQFF.

J is TRBJ2-1 and V is TRBV11-2; TRBD2 is a possible D gene (6 bases). The germline V gene encodes CDR1 SGHAT and CDR2 FQNNGV. V was cut by 5 bases and J by 9 bases, with 11 bases left in between. The CDR3 spans 12 residues. The CDR3 loop is CASSPLAGEQFF. The CDR3 DNA reads as TGTGCCAGCAGCCCACTAGCTGGTGAGCAGTTCTTC.

This clone was observed once. The chain recombines TRBV29-1 with TRBJ2-1; the match to TRBD2 covers 7 bases. This CDR3 contains 15 residues. The trim removed 7 bases at V and 4 bases at J, leaving 13 bases unmatched. In germline, CDR1 is SQVTM, CDR2 ANQGSEA. CDR3 sequence (DNA): TGCAGCGCGGTCTTTTCTGGGAGGGAATACAATGAGCAGTTCTTC. Translating gives CSAVFSGREYNEQFF.

This clone was seen only once. V and J are TRBV28 and TRBJ2-7; the D gene is possibly TRBD2 (5 bases). The CDR3 is 11 amino acids. Per the germline V gene, CDR1 is MDHEN and CDR2 is SYDVKM. V gave up 7 bases and J gave up 4 bases, with 8 bases separating them. CDR3 region: CASKGEYEQYF. In nucleotides, the CDR3 is TGTGCCAGCAAGGGAGAATACGAGCAGTACTTC.

The V call is TRBV24-1, the J call TRBJ1-5; D is unclear. The CDR3 is 14 residues long. V dropped 3 bases and J dropped 0 bases, with 5 bases sitting between them. CDR1 is KGHDR and CDR2 is SFDVKD in the germline V gene. This CDR3 reads CATSDHSSNQPQHF. The CDR3 coding sequence is TGTGCCACCAGTGATCATAGTAGCAATCAGCCCCAGCATTTT.

J is TRBJ2-2 and V is TRBV4-2; tentative D call: TRBD1 (5 bases). Trimming shortened V by 1 base and J by 6 bases, and 15 bases separated the two germline ends. This CDR3 is 16 amino acids long. The germline gives CDR1 LGHNA, CDR2 YNFKEQ. This CDR3 reads CASSQVSGHKAGELFF. The CDR3 DNA follows: TGTGCCAGCAGCCAAGTTAGTGGACATAAGGCCGGGGAGCTGTTTTTT.

The J gene is TRBJ2-1, the V gene TRBV27, with 7 bases lining up with TRBD2. V shed 5 bases, J shed 2 bases, and the junction held 12 bases outside the gene matches. This CDR3 has 17 residues. The germline gives CDR1 MNHEY, CDR2 SMNVEV (reference sequence). The chain's CDR3 is CASSPSPSSGPYNEQFF. In DNA, the CDR3 is TGTGCCAGCAGTCCTTCCCCTTCTAGCGGCCCCTACAATGAGCAGTTCTTC.

This chain's CDR3 is CASSLASGQGREKLFF. The CDR3, as DNA: TGCGCCAGCAGCTTGGCCTCGGGACAGGGGAGAGAAAAACTGTTTTTT. V and J are TRBV5-1 and TRBJ1-4, with 10 bases aligning to TRBD1. Germline trimming cut 0 bases from V and 8 bases from J; bases unmatched to any gene: 7. Germline loops: CDR1 SGHRS, CDR2 YFSETQ. The length of the CDR3 is 16 residues.

The chain uses TRBV27 and TRBJ2-3; D uncertain. Germline V gene data show CDR1 as MNHEY and CDR2 as SMNVEV (reference sequence). V lost 6 bases, J lost 6 bases, and 16 bases lay in between. The CDR3 sequence is 14 residues long. CDR3 sequence (DNA): TGTGCCAGCAGCCATGAACTCGAATCGGATACGCAGTATTTT. Its protein product is CASSHELESDTQYF.

The rearrangement uses TRBV5-4 and TRBJ2-2; tentatively, D is TRBD2 (5 bases). Deletions cut 1 base from V and 3 bases from J, with 13 bases between. The CDR3 length is 16 residues. Per germline, CDR1 SGHNT and CDR2 YYREEE (reference sequence). CDR3 bases: TGTGCCAGCAGCTTGCCCTTAGCGAGGGACACCGGGGAGCTGTTTTTT. Residues: CASSLPLARDTGELFF.

The rearrangement uses TRBV4-1 and TRBJ2-3, with no clear D. This CDR3 is built from 12 residues. V lost 1 base and J 7 bases, leaving 6 bases between the germline ends. Germline V lookup: CDR1 MGHRA, CDR2 YSYEKL. CDR3 protein: CASSQASHTQYF. The DNA of the CDR3 is TGCGCCAGCAGCCAAGCGTCCCATACGCAGTATTTT.

This clone turned up a few times. V and J are TRBV18 and TRBJ1-1; tentatively, D is TRBD1 (5 bases). CDR1 and CDR2 from the germline V gene are KGHSH and LQKENI. V lost 6 bases, J lost 3 bases, and 17 bases lay in between. There are 15 residues in the CDR3. CDR3 DNA sequence: TGTGCCAGCTCCCTCCTTGAGGGAGGGGACACTGAAGCTTTCTTT. It encodes CASSLLEGGDTEAFF. The full variable domain, its missing parts supplied by reference TRBV18 and TRBJ1-1, is NAGVMQNPRHLVRRRGQEARLRCSPMKGHSHVYWYRQLPEEGLKFMVYLQKENIIDESGMPKERFSAEFPKEGPSILRIQQVVRGDSAAYFCASSLLEGGDTEAFFGQGTRLTVV.

V and J are TRBV2 and TRBJ1-2; 9 bases fit TRBD1. This CDR3 spans 13 amino acids. The germline gives CDR1 SNHLY, CDR2 FYNNEI. The V segment lost 10 bases and the J segment 1 base; nucleotides outside the gene matches: 4. The CDR3 is CATQGQGNYGYTF. DNA for the CDR3: TGTGCCACACAGGGACAGGGTAACTATGGCTACACCTTC. The full variable domain, rest sourced from reference TRBV2 and TRBJ1-2, is EPEVTQTPSHQVTQMGQEVILRCVPISNHLYFYWYRQILGQKVEFLVSFYNNEISEKSEIFDDQFSVERPDGSNFTLKIRSTKLEDSAMYFCATQGQGNYGYTFGSGTRLTVV.

The chain carries TRBV3-1 (or the pseudogene TRBV3-2) and TRBJ1-1; 9 bases map to TRBD1. The germline gives CDR1 LGHDT, CDR2 YNNKEL (reference sequence). The CDR3 runs to 15 residues. Unmatched junction bases numbered 10, after V lost 7 bases and J lost 4 bases. CDR3 loop: CASTNRDRASTEAFF. Here the CDR3 DNA reads TGTGCCAGCACTAACCGGGACAGGGCTTCCACTGAAGCTTTCTTT.

The chain couples TRBV11-3 to TRBJ1-2; D gene ambiguous. Germline CDR1 reads SGHNT; CDR2 reads YENEEA. The CDR3 is 12 amino acids. V lost 1 base to trimming and J lost 6 bases, with 6 bases between them. The CDR3 protein is CASSLGGDGYTF. The CDR3 nucleotides are TGTGCCAGCAGCTTAGGCGGGGATGGCTACACCTTC.

The chain is built from TRBV29-1 and TRBJ1-5, with TRBD1 matching over 7 bases. After removal of 5 bases from V and 6 bases from J, the junction contained 13 bases not matched to a gene. Germline V gene lookup returns CDR1 SQVTM and CDR2 ANQGSEA. This CDR3 has 15 amino acids. CDR3 loop: CSVLGGRGLSQPQHF. The DNA of the CDR3 is TGCAGCGTTCTGGGGGGTAGGGGGCTAAGTCAGCCCCAGCATTTT.

The sample holds one count of this clone. CDR3 residues: CASSIDGDSNQPQHF. CDR3 DNA sequence: TGTGCCAGTAGTATAGATGGGGACAGTAATCAGCCCCAGCATTTT. The rearrangement links TRBV19 to TRBJ1-5; TRBD1 matches at 7 bases. This CDR3 is built from 15 residues. CDR1 LNHDA and CDR2 SQIVND come from the germline V gene (reference sequence). Germline trimming cut 0 bases from V and 4 bases from J; bases unmatched to any gene: 3.

V and J are TRBV5-1 and TRBJ1-1; TRBD1 agrees at 10 bases. The CDR3 length is 17 residues. Unmatched junction bases numbered 10, after V lost 3 bases and J lost 2 bases. Germline CDR1 SGHRS, CDR2 YFSETQ. The CDR3 sequence: CASSSGTGVGTNTEAFF. Here the CDR3 DNA reads TGCGCCAGCAGCTCGGGGACAGGGGTGGGGACAAACACTGAAGCTTTCTTT.